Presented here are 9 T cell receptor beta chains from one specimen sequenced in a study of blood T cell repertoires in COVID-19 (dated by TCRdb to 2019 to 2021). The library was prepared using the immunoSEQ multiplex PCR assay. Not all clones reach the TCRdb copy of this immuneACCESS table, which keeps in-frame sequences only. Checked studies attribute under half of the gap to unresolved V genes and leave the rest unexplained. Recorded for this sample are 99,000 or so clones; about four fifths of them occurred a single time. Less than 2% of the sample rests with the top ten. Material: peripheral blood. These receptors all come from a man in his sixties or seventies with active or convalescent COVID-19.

CDR3 loop: CASSLGGSSGELFF. The CDR3 region has the DNA TGTGCCAGCAGCTTGGGAGGGTCTTCCGGGGAGCTGTTTTTT. The rearrangement links TRBV5-5 to TRBJ2-2, with D possibly TRBD2 on 5 matching bases. V gave up 0 bases and J gave up 6 bases, with 9 bases separating them. Germline lookup yields CDR1 SGHKS and CDR2 YYEKEE (reference sequence). The CDR3 covers 14 residues.

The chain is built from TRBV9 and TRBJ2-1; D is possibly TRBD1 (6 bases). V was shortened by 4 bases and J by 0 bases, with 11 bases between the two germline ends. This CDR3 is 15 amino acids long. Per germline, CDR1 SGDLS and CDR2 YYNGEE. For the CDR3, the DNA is TGTGCCAGCAGCTCACAGGGAAGCTCCTACAATGAGCAGTTCTTC. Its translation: CASSSQGSSYNEQFF.

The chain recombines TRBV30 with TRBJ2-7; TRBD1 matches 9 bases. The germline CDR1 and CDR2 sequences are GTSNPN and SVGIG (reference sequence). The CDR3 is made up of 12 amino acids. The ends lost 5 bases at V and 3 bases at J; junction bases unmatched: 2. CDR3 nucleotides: TGTGCCTGGGGGACAGGGCGCTACGAGCAGTACTTC. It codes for CAWGTGRYEQYF.

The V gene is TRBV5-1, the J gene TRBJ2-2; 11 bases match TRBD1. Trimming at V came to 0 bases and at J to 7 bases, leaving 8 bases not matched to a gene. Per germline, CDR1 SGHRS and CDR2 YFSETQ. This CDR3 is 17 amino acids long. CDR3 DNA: TGCGCCAGCAGCTTGGGGGCCGGACAGGGGGCTGTCGGGGAGCTGTTTTTT. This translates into CASSLGAGQGAVGELFF.

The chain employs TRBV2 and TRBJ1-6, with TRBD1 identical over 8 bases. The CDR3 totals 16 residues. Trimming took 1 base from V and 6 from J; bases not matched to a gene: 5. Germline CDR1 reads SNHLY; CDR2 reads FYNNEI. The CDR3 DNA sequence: TGTGCCAGCAGTGAAGGGCAGGGGGCGTTTAATTCACCCCTCCACTTT. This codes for CASSEGQGAFNSPLHF.

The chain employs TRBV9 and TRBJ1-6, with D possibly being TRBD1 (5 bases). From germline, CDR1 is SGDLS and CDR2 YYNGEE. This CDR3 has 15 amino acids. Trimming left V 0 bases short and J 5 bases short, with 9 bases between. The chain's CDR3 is CASSVDGGNNSPLHF. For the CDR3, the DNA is TGTGCCAGCAGCGTAGATGGGGGGAATAATTCACCCCTCCACTTT. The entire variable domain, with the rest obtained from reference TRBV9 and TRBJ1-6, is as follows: DSGVTQTPKHLITATGQRVTLRCSPRSGDLSVYWYQQSLDQGLQFLIQYYNGEERAKGNILERFSAQQFPDLHSELNLSSLELGDSALYFCASSVDGGNNSPLHFGNGTRLTVT.

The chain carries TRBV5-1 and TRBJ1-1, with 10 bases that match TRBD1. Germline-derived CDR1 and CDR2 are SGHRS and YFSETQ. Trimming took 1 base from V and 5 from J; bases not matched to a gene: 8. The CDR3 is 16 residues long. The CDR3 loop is CASSLLLGTGATEAFF. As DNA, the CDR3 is TGCGCCAGCAGCTTGTTATTGGGGACAGGGGCTACTGAAGCTTTCTTT.

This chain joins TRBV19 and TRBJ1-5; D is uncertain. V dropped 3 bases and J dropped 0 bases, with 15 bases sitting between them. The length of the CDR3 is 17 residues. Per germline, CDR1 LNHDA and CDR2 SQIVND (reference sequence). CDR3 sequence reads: CASSIIRSKYSNQPQHF. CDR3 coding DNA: TGTGCCAGTAGTATCATCAGAAGTAAATATAGCAATCAGCCCCAGCATTTT.

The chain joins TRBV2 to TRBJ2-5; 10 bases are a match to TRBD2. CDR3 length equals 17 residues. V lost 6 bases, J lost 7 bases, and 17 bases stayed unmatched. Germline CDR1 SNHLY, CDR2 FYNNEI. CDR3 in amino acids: CASRGGASGGPRGTQYF. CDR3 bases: TGTGCCAGCAGGGGAGGGGCTAGCGGGGGCCCGCGGGGGACCCAGTACTTC.